The 5 T cell receptor beta chains in this list originate from one sample, sequenced in a study of identical twins (dated by TCRdb to 2016 to 2017). Library generation was performed with 5' RACE. Sequencing took place on an Illumina HiSeq 2000. TCRdb passed the public sequencing reads through fastp at Q25 and MiXCR, retaining productive beta sequences. Merged by CDR3 protein, the rows form single entries marked with the most common genes and DNA. The sample table contains about 530,000 distinct CDR3 sequences; only one count was recorded for approximately 20% of them. 0.48% of the sample goes to the ten largest clones. The sample also formed part of further work on yellow fever vaccine responses in identical twins.

Sequences were obtained from CD4+ T cells sorted from blood. All receptors derive from a woman aged 18-35 years in good health.

The chain joins TRBV20-1 to TRBJ2-3, with D maybe TRBD2 (6 bases). V lost 2 bases and J 6 bases, leaving 12 bases between the germline ends. This CDR3 has 13 residues. Germline V gene sequence: CDR1 DFQATT, CDR2 SNEGSKA (reference sequence). CDR3 sequence reads: CSARNGGPDTQYF. Written as DNA, the CDR3 is TGCAGTGCTAGAAACGGGGGACCCGATACGCAGTATTTT.

This clonotype turned up a few times. The chain combines TRBV14 with TRBJ2-1; 9 bases line up with TRBD2. The CDR3 spans 16 residues. Germline CDR1 and CDR2: SGHDN and FVKESK. Trimming at V came to 1 base and at J to 8 bases, leaving 9 bases not matched to a gene. The CDR3 DNA is TGTGCCAGCAGCCAAGTATTGGGGGGACTAGCATATGAGCAGTTCTTC. This encodes CASSQVLGGLAYEQFF.

This clonotype was counted between two and nine times. The chain joins TRBV28 to TRBJ2-2; 8 bases line up with TRBD1. The V gene end was trimmed by 5 bases and the J gene end by 4 bases; junction bases not matched to a gene: 6. CDR1 MDHEN and CDR2 SYDVKM come from the germline V gene. This CDR3 comprises 15 residues. DNA of the CDR3: TGTGCCAGCAGTCGGACCGGGACAGGCACCGGGGAGCTGTTTTTT. Its translation is CASSRTGTGTGELFF.

The chain recombines TRBV4-1 with TRBJ2-1; the match to TRBD2 covers 12 bases. Per the germline V gene, CDR1 is MGHRA and CDR2 is YSYEKL. This CDR3 comprises 18 residues. Germline trimming cut 0 bases from V and 0 bases from J; bases unmatched to any gene: 3. CDR3 loop: CASSQETSGRSSYNEQFF. Written as DNA, the CDR3 is TGCGCCAGCAGCCAAGAAACTAGCGGGAGGAGCTCCTACAATGAGCAGTTCTTC.

The V call is TRBV2, the J call TRBJ2-3; D gene ambiguous. V was shortened by 6 bases and J by 6 bases, with 7 bases between the two germline ends. The germline gives CDR1 SNHLY, CDR2 FYNNEI. CDR3 length: 11 amino acids. The CDR3 DNA follows: TGTGCCAGCAGCATGGACGATACGCAGTATTTT. It is translated as CASSMDDTQYF.